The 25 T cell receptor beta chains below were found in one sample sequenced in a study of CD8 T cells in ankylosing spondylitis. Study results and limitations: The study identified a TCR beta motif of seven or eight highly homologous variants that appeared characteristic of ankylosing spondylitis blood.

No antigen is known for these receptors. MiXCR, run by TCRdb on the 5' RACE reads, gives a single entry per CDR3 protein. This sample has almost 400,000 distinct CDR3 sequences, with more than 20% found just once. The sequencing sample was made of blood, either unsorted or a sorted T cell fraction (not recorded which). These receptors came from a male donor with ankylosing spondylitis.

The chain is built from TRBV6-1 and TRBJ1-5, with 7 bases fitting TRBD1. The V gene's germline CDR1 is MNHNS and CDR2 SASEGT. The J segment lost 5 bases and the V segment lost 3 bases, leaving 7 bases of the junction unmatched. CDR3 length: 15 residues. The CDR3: CASSEQRDRYQPQHF. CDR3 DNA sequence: TGTGCCAGCAGTGAGCAACGGGACAGATATCAGCCCCAGCATTTT.

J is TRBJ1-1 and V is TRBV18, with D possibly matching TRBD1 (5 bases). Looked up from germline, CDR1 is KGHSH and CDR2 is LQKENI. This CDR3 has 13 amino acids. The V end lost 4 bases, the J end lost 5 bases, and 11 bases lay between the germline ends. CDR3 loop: CASSRREGTEAFF. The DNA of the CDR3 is TGTGCCAGCTCACGGCGGGAGGGGACTGAAGCTTTCTTT.

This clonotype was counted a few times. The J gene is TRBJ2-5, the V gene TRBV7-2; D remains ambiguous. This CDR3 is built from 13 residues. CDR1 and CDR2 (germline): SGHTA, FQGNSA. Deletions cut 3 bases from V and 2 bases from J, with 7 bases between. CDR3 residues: CASSFGPQETQYF. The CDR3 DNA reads TGTGCCAGCAGCTTCGGGCCTCAAGAGACCCAGTACTTC.

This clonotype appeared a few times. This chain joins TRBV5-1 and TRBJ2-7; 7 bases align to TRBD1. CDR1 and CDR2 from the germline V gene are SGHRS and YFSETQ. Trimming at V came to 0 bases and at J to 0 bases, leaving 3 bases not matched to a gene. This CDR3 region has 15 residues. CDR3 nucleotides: TGCGCCAGCAGCTTGGGACAGGGTCCCTCCTACGAGCAGTACTTC. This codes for CASSLGQGPSYEQYF.

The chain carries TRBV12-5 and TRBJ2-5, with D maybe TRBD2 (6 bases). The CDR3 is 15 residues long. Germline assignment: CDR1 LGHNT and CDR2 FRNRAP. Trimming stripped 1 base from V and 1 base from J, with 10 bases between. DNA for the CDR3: TGTGCTAGTGGTTTGGGTACTAGCCGCCAAGAGACCCAGTACTTC. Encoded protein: CASGLGTSRQETQYF.

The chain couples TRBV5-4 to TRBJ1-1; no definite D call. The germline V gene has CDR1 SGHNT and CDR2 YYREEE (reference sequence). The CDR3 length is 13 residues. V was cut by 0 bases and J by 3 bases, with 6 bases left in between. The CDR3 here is CASSLEPDTEAFF. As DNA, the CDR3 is TGTGCCAGCAGCTTGGAGCCTGACACTGAAGCTTTCTTT.

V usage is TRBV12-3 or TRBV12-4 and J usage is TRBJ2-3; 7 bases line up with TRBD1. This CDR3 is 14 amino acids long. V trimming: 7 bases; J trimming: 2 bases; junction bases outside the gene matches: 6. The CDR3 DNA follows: TGTGCCAGCAATAAGGACAGGTTCACAGATACGCAGTATTTT. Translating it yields CASNKDRFTDTQYF.

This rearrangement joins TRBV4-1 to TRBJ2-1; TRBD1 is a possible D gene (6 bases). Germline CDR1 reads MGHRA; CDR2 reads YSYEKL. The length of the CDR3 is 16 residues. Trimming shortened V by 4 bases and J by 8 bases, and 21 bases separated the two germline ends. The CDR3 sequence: CASSLPKPAGADEQFF. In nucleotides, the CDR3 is TGCGCCAGCAGCCTCCCCAAGCCCGCAGGGGCTGATGAGCAGTTCTTC.

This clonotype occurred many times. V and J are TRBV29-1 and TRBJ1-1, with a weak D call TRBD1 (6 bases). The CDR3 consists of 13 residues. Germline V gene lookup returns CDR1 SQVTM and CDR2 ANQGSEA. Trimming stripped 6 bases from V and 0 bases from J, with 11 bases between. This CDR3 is CSVKDRMNTEAFF. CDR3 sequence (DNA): TGCAGCGTCAAGGACAGAATGAACACTGAAGCTTTCTTT.

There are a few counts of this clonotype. Here the CDR3 DNA reads TGTGCCAGCATCCAGATATCTAGTGGCACAGATACGCAGTATTTT. It is translated as CASIQISSGTDTQYF. The V call is TRBV27, the J call TRBJ2-3, with D hard to call. The V end was cut by 7 bases, the J end by 1 base, with 15 bases between. The CDR3 has 15 amino acids. Per the germline V gene, CDR1 is MNHEY and CDR2 is SMNVEV (reference sequence).

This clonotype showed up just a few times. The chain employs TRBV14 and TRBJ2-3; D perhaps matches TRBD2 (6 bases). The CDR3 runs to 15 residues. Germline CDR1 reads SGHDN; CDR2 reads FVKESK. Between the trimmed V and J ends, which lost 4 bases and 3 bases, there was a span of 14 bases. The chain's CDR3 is CASSPGLAMTDTQYF. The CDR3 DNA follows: TGTGCCAGCAGCCCTGGCCTAGCGATGACAGATACGCAGTATTTT. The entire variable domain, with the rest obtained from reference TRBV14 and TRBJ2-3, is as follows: EAGVTQFPSHSVIEKGQTVTLRCDPISGHDNLYWYRRVMGKEIKFLLHFVKESKQDESGMPNNRFLAERTGGTYSTLKVQPAELEDSGVYFCASSPGLAMTDTQYFGPGTRLTVL.

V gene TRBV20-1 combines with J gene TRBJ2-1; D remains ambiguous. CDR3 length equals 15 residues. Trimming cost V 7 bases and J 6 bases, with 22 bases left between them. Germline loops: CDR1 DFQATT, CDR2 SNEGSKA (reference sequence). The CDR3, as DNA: TGCAGTGTCCCCCCGACGCGAGGTGGGCGCAATGAGCAGTTCTTC. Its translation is CSVPPTRGGRNEQFF.

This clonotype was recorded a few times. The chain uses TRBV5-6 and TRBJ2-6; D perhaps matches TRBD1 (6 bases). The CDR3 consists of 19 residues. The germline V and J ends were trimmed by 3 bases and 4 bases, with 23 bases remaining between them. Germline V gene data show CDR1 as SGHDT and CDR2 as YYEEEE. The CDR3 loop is CASSSIGGTDLLGANVLTF. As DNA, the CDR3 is TGTGCCAGCAGCTCCATAGGGGGAACAGACCTCTTAGGGGCCAACGTCCTGACTTTC.

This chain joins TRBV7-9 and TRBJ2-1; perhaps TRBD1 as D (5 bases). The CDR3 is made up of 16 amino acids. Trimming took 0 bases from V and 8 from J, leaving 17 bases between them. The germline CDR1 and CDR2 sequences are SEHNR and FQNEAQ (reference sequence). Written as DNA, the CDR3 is TGTGCCAGCAGCTTAGCGGGGCAGGGAATGGTACATGAGCAGTTCTTC. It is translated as CASSLAGQGMVHEQFF. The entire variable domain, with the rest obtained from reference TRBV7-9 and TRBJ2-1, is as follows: DTGVSQNPRHKITKRGQNVTFRCDPISEHNRLYWYRQTLGQGPEFLTYFQNEAQLEKSRLLSDRFSAERPKGSFSTLEIQRTEQGDSAMYLCASSLAGQGMVHEQFFGPGTRLTVL.

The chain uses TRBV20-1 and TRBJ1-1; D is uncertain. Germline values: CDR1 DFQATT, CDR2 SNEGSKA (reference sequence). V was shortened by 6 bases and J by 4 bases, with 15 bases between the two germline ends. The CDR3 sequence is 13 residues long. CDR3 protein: CSARNGEGTEAFF. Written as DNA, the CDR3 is TGCAGTGCCAGGAATGGCGAGGGCACTGAAGCTTTCTTT.

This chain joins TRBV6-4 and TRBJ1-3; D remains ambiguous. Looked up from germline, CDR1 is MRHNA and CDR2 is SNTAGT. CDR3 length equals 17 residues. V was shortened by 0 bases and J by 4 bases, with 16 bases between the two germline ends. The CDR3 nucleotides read TGTGCCAGCAGTGACTCCGATGACCGTTTCTCCGGAAACACCATATATTTT. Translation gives CASSDSDDRFSGNTIYF.

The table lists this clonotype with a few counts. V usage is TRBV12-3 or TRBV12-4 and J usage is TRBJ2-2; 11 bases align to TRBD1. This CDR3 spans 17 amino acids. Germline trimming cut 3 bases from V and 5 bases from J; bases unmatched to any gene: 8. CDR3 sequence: CASSFLRTGGWTGELFF. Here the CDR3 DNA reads TGTGCCAGCAGTTTCCTTAGGACAGGGGGCTGGACCGGGGAGCTGTTTTTT.

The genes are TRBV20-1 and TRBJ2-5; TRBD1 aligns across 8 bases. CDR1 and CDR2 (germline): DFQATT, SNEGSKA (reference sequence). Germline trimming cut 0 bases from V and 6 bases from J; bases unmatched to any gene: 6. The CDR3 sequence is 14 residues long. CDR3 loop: CSAREQTGVQTQYF. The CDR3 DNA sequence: TGCAGTGCTAGAGAACAGACAGGGGTGCAGACCCAGTACTTC.

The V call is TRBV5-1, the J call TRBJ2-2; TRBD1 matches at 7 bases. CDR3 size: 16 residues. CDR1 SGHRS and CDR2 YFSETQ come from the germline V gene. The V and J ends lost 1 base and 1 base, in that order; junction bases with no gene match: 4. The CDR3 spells CASSLTGDQNTGELFF. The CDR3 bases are TGCGCCAGCAGCTTGACAGGGGACCAGAACACCGGGGAGCTGTTTTTT.

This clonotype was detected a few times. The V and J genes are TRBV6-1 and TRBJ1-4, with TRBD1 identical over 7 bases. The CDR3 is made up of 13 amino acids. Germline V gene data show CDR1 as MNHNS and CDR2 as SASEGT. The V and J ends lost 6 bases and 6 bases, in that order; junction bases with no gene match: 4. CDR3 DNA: TGTGCCAGCAGAACAGGGGCATATGAAAAACTGTTTTTT. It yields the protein CASRTGAYEKLFF.

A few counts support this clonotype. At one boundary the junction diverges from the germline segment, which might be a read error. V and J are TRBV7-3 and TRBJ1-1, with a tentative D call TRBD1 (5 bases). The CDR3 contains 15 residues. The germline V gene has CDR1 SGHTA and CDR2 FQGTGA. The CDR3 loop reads CASSLTGAGYTEAFF. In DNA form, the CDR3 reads TGTGCCAGCAGTTTAACCGGGGCAGGGTACACTGAAGCTTTCTTT.

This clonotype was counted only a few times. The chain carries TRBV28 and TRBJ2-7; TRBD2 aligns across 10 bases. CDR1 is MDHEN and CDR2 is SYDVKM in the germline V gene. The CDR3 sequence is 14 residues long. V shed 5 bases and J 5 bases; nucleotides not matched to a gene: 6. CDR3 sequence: CASSVSGRWDEQYF. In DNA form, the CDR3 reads TGTGCCAGCAGTGTTAGCGGGAGGTGGGACGAGCAGTACTTC. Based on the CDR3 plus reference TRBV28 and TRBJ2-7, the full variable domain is DVKVTQSSRYLVKRTGEKVFLECVQDMDHENMFWYRQDPGLGLRLIYFSYDVKMKEKGDIPEGYSVSREKKERFSLILESASTNQTSMYLCASSVSGRWDEQYFGPGTRLTVT.

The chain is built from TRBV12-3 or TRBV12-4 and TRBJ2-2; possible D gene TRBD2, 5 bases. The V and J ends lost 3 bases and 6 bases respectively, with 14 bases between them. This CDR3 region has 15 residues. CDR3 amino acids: CASSFYHGGSGELFF. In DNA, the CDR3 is TGTGCCAGCAGTTTCTATCACGGCGGGTCCGGGGAGCTGTTTTTT.

The CDR3 spells CSAIGIGAFF. As DNA, the CDR3 is TGCAGTGCTATTGGCATTGGAGCTTTCTTT. The chain has TRBV20-1 and TRBJ1-1, with D unclear. The CDR3 spans 10 residues. Trimming pared 4 bases from V and 10 bases from J, leaving 10 bases between. Germline CDR1 DFQATT, CDR2 SNEGSKA (reference sequence).

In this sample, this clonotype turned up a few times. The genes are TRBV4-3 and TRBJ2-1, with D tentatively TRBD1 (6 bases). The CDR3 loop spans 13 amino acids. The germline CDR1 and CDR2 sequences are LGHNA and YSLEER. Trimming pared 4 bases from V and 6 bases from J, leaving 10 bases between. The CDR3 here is CASSRRGGNEQFF. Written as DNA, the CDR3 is TGCGCCAGCAGCCGGCGAGGGGGCAATGAGCAGTTCTTC.